Here is one T cell receptor (beta chain) with its context. Profiling relied on immunoSEQ multiplex PCR, and the TCRdb table lists in-frame clones only, not all of them. Of 95,000 to 100,000 clones listed, about 92% were seen once; the top ten hold about 2.5%. This sample stems from a study of T cell changes during pregnancy in multiple sclerosis. V gave up 6 bases and J gave up 3 bases, with 12 bases separating them. Germline V lookup: CDR1 MNHEY, CDR2 SVGAGI. CDR3 length: 13 residues. V gene TRBV6-5 combines with J gene TRBJ2-7; the D is unclear. The sequences come from peripheral blood, collected after pregnancy. The receptor comes from a female donor in good health, enrolled as a control in a pregnancy study. The CDR3 spells CASSSTNVYEQYF. The CDR3 region has the DNA TGTGCCAGCAGCTCTACTAACGTCTACGAGCAGTACTTC.